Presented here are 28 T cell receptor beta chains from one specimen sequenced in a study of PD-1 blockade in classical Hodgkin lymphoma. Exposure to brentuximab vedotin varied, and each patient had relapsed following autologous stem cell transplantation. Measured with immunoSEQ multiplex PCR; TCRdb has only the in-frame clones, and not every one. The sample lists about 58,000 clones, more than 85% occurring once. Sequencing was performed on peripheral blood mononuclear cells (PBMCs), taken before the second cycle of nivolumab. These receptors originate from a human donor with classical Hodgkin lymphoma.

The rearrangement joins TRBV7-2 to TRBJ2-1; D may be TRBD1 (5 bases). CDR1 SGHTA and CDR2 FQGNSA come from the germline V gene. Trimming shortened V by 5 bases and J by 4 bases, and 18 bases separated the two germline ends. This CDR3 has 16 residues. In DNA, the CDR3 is TGTGCCAGCAGCCTCGACGTGGGTGGGGCGTACAATGAGCAGTTCTTC. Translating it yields CASSLDVGGAYNEQFF.

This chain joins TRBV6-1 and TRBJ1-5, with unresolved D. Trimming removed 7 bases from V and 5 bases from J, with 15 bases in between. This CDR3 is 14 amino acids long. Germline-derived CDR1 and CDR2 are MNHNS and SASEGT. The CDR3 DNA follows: TGTGCCAGCACTCCGCGGGGTGCCGATCAGCCCCAGCATTTT. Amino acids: CASTPRGADQPQHF.

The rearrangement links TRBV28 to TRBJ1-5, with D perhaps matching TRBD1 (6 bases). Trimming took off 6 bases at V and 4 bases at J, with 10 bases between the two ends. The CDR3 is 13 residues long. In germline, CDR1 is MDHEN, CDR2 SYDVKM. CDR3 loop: CASRGGSNQPQHF. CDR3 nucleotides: TGTGCCAGCAGAGGGGGGAGTAATCAGCCCCAGCATTTT. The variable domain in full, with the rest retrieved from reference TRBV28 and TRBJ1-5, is DVKVTQSSRYLVKRTGEKVFLECVQDMDHENMFWYRQDPGLGLRLIYFSYDVKMKEKGDIPEGYSVSREKKERFSLILESASTNQTSMYLCASRGGSNQPQHFGDGTRLSIL.

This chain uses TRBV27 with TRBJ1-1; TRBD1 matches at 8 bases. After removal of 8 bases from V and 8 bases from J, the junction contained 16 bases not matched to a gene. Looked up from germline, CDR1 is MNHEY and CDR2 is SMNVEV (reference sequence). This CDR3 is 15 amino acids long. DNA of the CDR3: TGTGCCAGCGGACTAGACAGGGGCCCAGATGGCGAAGCTTTCTTT. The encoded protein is CASGLDRGPDGEAFF.

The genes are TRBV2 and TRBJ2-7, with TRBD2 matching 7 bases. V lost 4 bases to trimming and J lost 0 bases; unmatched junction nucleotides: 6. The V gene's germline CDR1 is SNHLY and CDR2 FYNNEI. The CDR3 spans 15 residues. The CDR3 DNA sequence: TGTGCCAGCAGTGGTTACGGGGGGTTCTCCTACGAGCAGTACTTC. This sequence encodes CASSGYGGFSYEQYF.

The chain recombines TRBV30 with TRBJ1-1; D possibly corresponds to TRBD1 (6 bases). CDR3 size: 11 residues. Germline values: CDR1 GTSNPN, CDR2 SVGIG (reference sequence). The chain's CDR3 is CGRTARNEAFF. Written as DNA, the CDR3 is TGTGGGCGGACAGCGAGAAATGAAGCTTTCTTT. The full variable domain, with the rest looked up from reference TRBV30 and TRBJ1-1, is SQTIHQWPATLVQPVGSPLSLECTVEGTSNPNLYWYRQAAGRGLQLLFYSVGIGQISSEVPQNLSASRPQDRQFILSSKKLLLSDSGFYLCGRTARNEAFFGQGTRLTVV.

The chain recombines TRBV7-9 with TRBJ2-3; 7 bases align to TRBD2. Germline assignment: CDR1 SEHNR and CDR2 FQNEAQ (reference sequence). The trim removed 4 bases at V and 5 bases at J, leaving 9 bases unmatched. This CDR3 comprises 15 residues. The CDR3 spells CASSWLGGLVDTQYF. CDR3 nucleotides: TGTGCCAGCAGCTGGTTGGGGGGGTTGGTAGATACGCAGTATTTT. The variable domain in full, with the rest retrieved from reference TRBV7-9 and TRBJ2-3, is DTGVSQNPRHKITKRGQNVTFRCDPISEHNRLYWYRQTLGQGPEFLTYFQNEAQLEKSRLLSDRFSAERPKGSFSTLEIQRTEQGDSAMYLCASSWLGGLVDTQYFGPGTRLTVL.

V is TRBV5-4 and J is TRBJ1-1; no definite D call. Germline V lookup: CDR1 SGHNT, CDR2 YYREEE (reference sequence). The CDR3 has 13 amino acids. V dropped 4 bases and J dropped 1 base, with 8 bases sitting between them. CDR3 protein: CASSGEENTEAFF. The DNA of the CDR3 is TGTGCCAGCAGCGGGGAAGAGAACACTGAAGCTTTCTTT.

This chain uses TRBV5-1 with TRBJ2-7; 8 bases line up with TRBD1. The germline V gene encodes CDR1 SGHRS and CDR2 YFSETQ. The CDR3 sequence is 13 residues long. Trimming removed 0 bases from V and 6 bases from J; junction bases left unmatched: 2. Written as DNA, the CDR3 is TGCGCCAGCAGCTTGGGCAGGGGGCGCGAGCAGTACTTC. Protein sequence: CASSLGRGREQYF.

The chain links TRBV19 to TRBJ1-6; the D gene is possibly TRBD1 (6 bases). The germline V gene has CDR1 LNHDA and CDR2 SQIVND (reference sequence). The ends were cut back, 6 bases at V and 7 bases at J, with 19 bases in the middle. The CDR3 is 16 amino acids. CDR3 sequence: CASSTPEGQPNSPLHF. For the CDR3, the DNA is TGTGCCAGTAGCACCCCCGAAGGACAGCCGAATTCACCCCTCCACTTT. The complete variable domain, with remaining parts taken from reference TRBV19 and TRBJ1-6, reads DGGITQSPKYLFRKEGQNVTLSCEQNLNHDAMYWYRQDPGQGLRLIYYSQIVNDFQKGDIAEGYSVSREKKESFPLTVTSAQKNPTAFYLCASSTPEGQPNSPLHFGNGTRLTVT.

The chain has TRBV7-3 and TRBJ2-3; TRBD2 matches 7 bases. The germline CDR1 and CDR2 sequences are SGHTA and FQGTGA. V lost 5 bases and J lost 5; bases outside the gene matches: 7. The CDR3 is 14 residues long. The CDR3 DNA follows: TGTGCCAGCAGCCCGGGCGGGGAGGGAGATACGCAGTATTTT. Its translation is CASSPGGEGDTQYF.

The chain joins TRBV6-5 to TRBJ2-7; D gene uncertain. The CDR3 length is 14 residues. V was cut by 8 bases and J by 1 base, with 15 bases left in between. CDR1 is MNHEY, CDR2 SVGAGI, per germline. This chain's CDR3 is CASSRQYGSYEQYF. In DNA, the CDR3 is TGTGCCAGCTCCAGGCAGTACGGGTCCTACGAGCAGTACTTC.

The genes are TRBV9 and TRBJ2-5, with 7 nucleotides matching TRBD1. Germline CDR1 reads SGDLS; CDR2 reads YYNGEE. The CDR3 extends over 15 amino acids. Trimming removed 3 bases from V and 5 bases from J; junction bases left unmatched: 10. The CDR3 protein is CASSARLTGSETQYF. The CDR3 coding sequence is TGTGCCAGCAGCGCCAGGTTGACAGGGAGTGAGACCCAGTACTTC. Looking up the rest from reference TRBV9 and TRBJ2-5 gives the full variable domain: DSGVTQTPKHLITATGQRVTLRCSPRSGDLSVYWYQQSLDQGLQFLIQYYNGEERAKGNILERFSAQQFPDLHSELNLSSLELGDSALYFCASSARLTGSETQYFGPGTRLLVL.

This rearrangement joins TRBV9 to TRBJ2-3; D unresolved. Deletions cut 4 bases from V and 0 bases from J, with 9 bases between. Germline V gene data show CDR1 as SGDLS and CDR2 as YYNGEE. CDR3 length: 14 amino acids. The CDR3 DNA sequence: TGTGCCAGCAGCCTTCTTGGGAGCACAGATACGCAGTATTTT. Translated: CASSLLGSTDTQYF.

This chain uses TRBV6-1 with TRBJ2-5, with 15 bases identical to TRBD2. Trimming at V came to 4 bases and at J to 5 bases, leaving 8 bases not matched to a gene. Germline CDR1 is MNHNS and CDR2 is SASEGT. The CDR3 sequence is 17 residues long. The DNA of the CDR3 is TGTGCCAGCAGTGCCCTAGGACTAGCGGGGGGGCGGGAGACCCAGTACTTC. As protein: CASSALGLAGGRETQYF.

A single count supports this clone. The CDR3 loop reads CASSLFLGMGADTQYF. CDR3 sequence (DNA): TGTGCCAGCAGTCTCTTCTTAGGGATGGGCGCAGATACGCAGTATTTT. The chain carries TRBV27 and TRBJ2-3, with D unresolved. The germline CDR1 and CDR2 sequences are MNHEY and SMNVEV (reference sequence). Trimming removed 5 bases at V and 4 bases at J, with 19 bases between. This CDR3 has 16 amino acids.

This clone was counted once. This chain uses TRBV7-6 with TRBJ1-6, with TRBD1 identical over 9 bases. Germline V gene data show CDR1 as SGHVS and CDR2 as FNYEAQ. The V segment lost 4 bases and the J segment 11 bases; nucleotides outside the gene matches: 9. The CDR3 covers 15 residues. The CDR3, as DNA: TGTGCCAGCAGCTCGACAGGGGGTAGTCGCGCACCCCTCCACTTT. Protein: CASSSTGGSRAPLHF.

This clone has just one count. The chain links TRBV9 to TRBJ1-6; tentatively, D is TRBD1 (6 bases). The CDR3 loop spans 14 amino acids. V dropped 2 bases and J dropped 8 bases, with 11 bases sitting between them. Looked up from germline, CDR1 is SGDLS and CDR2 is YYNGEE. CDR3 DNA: TGTGCCAGCAGCGTCCAGGGGTCGGATTCACCCCTCCACTTT. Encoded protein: CASSVQGSDSPLHF. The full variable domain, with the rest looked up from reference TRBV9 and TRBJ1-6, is DSGVTQTPKHLITATGQRVTLRCSPRSGDLSVYWYQQSLDQGLQFLIQYYNGEERAKGNILERFSAQQFPDLHSELNLSSLELGDSALYFCASSVQGSDSPLHFGNGTRLTVT.

CDR3 sequence: CASSPLDGTSKYF. DNA of the CDR3: TGTGCCAGTAGTCCCTTAGACGGGACTAGTAAGTATTTT. V usage is TRBV19 and J usage is TRBJ2-3; TRBD2 matches at 8 bases. The CDR3 sequence is 13 residues long. Germline CDR1 and CDR2: LNHDA and SQIVND (reference sequence). V was clipped by 5 bases and J by 13 bases; unmatched bases: 11.

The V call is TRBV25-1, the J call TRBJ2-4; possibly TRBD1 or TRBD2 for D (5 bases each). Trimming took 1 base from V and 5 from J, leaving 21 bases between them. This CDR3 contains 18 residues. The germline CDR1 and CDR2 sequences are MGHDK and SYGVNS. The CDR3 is CASSEWIGQGGGENIQYF. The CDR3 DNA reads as TGTGCCAGCAGTGAATGGATAGGTCAGGGTGGGGGAGAAAACATTCAGTACTTC.

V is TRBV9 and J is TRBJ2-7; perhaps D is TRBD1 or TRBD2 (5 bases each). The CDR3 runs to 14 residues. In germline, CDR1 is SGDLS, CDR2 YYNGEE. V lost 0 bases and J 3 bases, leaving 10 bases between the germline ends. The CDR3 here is CASSVALGDYEQYF. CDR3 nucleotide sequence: TGTGCCAGCAGCGTAGCTCTGGGGGACTACGAGCAGTACTTC.

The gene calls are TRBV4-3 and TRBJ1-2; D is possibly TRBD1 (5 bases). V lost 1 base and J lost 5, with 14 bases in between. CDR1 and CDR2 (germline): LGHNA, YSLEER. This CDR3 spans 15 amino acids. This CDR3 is CASSQGGSGRYGYTF. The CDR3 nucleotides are TGCGCCAGCAGCCAAGGGGGCAGTGGGCGGTATGGCTACACCTTC.

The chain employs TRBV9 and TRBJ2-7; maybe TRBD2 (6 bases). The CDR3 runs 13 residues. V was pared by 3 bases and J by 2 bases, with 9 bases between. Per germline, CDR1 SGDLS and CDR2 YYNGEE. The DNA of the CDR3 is TGTGCCAGCAGCGGCGGGACTCCCTACGAGCAGTACTTC. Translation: CASSGGTPYEQYF. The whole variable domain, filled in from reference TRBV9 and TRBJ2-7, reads DSGVTQTPKHLITATGQRVTLRCSPRSGDLSVYWYQQSLDQGLQFLIQYYNGEERAKGNILERFSAQQFPDLHSELNLSSLELGDSALYFCASSGGTPYEQYFGPGTRLTVT.

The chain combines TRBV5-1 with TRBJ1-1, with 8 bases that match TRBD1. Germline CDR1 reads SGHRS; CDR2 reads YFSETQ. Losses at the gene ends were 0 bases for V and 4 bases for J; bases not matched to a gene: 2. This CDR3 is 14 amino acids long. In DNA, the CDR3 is TGCGCCAGCAGCTTGGGGGACAGGACCACTGAAGCTTTCTTT. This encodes CASSLGDRTTEAFF.

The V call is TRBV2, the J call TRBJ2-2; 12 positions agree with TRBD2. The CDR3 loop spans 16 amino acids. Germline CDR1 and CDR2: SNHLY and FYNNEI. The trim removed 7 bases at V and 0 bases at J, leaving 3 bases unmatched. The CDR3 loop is CASILAGGPNTGELFF. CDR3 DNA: TGTGCCAGCATACTAGCGGGGGGCCCGAACACCGGGGAGCTGTTTTTT.

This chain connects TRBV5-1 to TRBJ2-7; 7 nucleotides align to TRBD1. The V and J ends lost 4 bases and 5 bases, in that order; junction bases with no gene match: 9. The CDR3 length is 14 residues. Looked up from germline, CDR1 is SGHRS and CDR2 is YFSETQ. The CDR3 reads CASSIRQGVNEQYF. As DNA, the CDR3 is TGCGCCAGCAGCATACGACAGGGTGTGAACGAGCAGTACTTC.

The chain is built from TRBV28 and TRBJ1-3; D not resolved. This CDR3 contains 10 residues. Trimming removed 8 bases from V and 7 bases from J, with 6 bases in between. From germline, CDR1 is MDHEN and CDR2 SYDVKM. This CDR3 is CASQWNTIYF. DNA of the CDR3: TGTGCCAGCCAGTGGAACACCATATATTTT.

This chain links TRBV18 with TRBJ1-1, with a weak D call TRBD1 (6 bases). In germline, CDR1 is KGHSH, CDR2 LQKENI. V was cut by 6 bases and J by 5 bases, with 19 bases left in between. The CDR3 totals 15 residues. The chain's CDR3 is CASSQGQKRGTEAFF. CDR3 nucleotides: TGTGCCAGCTCGCAAGGACAGAAGAGAGGTACTGAAGCTTTCTTT.